Listed here are 28 T cell receptor beta chains from one sample, sequenced in a study of beta chain features in type 1 diabetes. Expressed TCRB transcripts were sequenced, since all the RNA that had been isolated was reverse transcribed. Sequencing used immunoSEQ multiplex PCR; TCRdb keeps in-frame clones, though not all of them. The table includes about 250,000 clones, over 12% detected once. The sequenced sample consisted of naive CD4+ T cells from blood. The receptor source for this set is a middle-aged woman in good health.

This clone came up a few times. The rearrangement joins TRBV7-2 to TRBJ2-7, with TRBD2 identical over 11 bases. Germline CDR1 and CDR2: SGHTA and FQGNSA. This CDR3 is 16 amino acids long. V dropped 5 bases and J dropped 6; count of bases not matched to a gene: 12. CDR3 sequence: CASSLWPGLAGTEQYF. CDR3 in DNA: TGTGCCAGCAGCCTATGGCCAGGACTAGCGGGTACCGAGCAGTACTTC.

The chain recombines TRBV19 with TRBJ1-2; 7 bases are shared with TRBD1. This CDR3 region has 14 residues. The germline CDR1 and CDR2 sequences are LNHDA and SQIVND (reference sequence). After removal of 2 bases from V and 3 bases from J, the junction contained 3 bases not matched to a gene. The CDR3, as DNA: TGTGCCAGTAGTATATTAACAGGGGACTATGGCTACACCTTC. Translated, it gives CASSILTGDYGYTF.

In its sample, this clone was seen a few times. The chain recombines TRBV19 with TRBJ1-1, with 9 bases identical to TRBD1. The CDR3 loop spans 16 amino acids. V gave up 2 bases and J gave up 5 bases; unmatched junction bases: 9. The germline CDR1 and CDR2 sequences are LNHDA and SQIVND (reference sequence). CDR3 nucleotides: TGTGCCAGTAGTATACTCCGGGACAGGGCATATACTGAAGCTTTCTTT. Its protein product is CASSILRDRAYTEAFF. Variable domain in full (rest from reference TRBV19 and TRBJ1-1): DGGITQSPKYLFRKEGQNVTLSCEQNLNHDAMYWYRQDPGQGLRLIYYSQIVNDFQKGDIAEGYSVSREKKESFPLTVTSAQKNPTAFYLCASSILRDRAYTEAFFGQGTRLTVV.

This chain joins TRBV4-1 and TRBJ2-1; the match to TRBD2 covers 12 bases. Germline V gene sequence: CDR1 MGHRA, CDR2 YSYEKL. J gave up 0 bases and V 1 base, and 7 bases lay outside the gene matches. The CDR3 is 19 residues long. The chain's CDR3 is CASSQAGLAGPFSYNEQFF. Written as DNA, the CDR3 is TGCGCCAGCAGCCAAGCCGGACTAGCGGGGCCCTTCTCCTACAATGAGCAGTTCTTC.

In its sample, this clone was seen a few times. The chain joins TRBV18 to TRBJ2-7, with D possibly matching TRBD2 (5 bases). The CDR3 is 12 residues long. Germline CDR1 reads KGHSH; CDR2 reads LQKENI. V was cut by 6 bases and J by 7 bases, with 13 bases left in between. CDR3 in DNA: TGTGCCAGCTCCACGCGGGCCTCTGAGCAGTACTTC. This codes for CASSTRASEQYF.

The gene calls are TRBV27 and TRBJ1-5, with 7 positions matching TRBD1. Germline assignment: CDR1 MNHEY and CDR2 SMNVEV (reference sequence). Germline trimming cut 3 bases from V and 6 bases from J; bases unmatched to any gene: 11. There are 16 residues in the CDR3. The CDR3 coding sequence is TGTGCCAGCAGTTTTGGCTCGACAGGGCGGGGTCAGCCCCAGCATTTT. Amino acids: CASSFGSTGRGQPQHF.

V usage is TRBV15 and J usage is TRBJ1-5; 9 bases fit TRBD1. The V and J ends lost 5 bases and 7 bases, in that order; junction bases with no gene match: 12. Germline V gene data show CDR1 as LNHNV and CDR2 as YYDKDF (reference sequence). The CDR3 runs 16 residues. The CDR3 here is CATSRSGQGIGQPQHF. The CDR3 nucleotides are TGTGCCACCAGCCGAAGCGGACAGGGGATAGGGCAGCCCCAGCATTTT.

The gene calls are TRBV5-1 and TRBJ2-5; D is undetermined. The CDR3 is 14 residues long. V lost 5 bases and J 3 bases, leaving 14 bases between the germline ends. The germline CDR1 and CDR2 sequences are SGHRS and YFSETQ. This CDR3 is CASSPSPRKETQYF. In DNA, the CDR3 is TGCGCCAGCAGTCCCTCCCCCAGAAAAGAGACCCAGTACTTC.

This chain connects TRBV5-1 to TRBJ2-2; maybe TRBD1 (5 bases). Germline CDR1 SGHRS, CDR2 YFSETQ. The V end was cut by 0 bases, the J end by 5 bases, with 8 bases between. The CDR3 consists of 14 residues. The CDR3 here is CASSLATGTGELFF. In DNA form, the CDR3 reads TGCGCCAGCAGCTTGGCTACAGGAACCGGGGAGCTGTTTTTT.

There are a few counts of this clone. The rearrangement links TRBV5-4 to TRBJ2-7, with TRBD1 identical over 7 bases. The CDR3 is made up of 16 amino acids. The J segment lost 0 bases and the V segment lost 0 bases, leaving 6 bases of the junction unmatched. Germline values: CDR1 SGHNT, CDR2 YYREEE (reference sequence). CDR3 nucleotides: TGTGCCAGCAGCTTGGGGGGACAGTCCTTCTCCTACGAGCAGTACTTC. It translates to CASSLGGQSFSYEQYF.

The sample holds a few counts of this clone. The chain recombines TRBV6-1 with TRBJ2-2, with 9 bases fitting TRBD1. After removal of 1 base from V and 6 bases from J, the junction contained 3 bases not matched to a gene. The CDR3 spans 15 residues. The germline V gene encodes CDR1 MNHNS and CDR2 SASEGT. The CDR3 nucleotides read TGTGCCAGCAGTGAAGTGGACAGGGGATCCGGGGAGCTGTTTTTT. It translates to CASSEVDRGSGELFF.

This clone turned up a few times. This rearrangement joins TRBV2 to TRBJ2-5, with TRBD2 matching over 10 bases. With 7 bases clipped from V and 1 base from J, the junction kept 9 bases outside the gene matches. Germline CDR1 is SNHLY and CDR2 is FYNNEI. This CDR3 comprises 16 residues. The chain's CDR3 is CASTTDGLAAQETQYF. The CDR3 DNA reads TGTGCCAGCACGACGGACGGACTAGCGGCCCAAGAGACCCAGTACTTC.

This clone was recorded a few times. Other DNA sequences in this specimen translate into the identical CDR3. This rearrangement joins TRBV5-1 to TRBJ1-5; TRBD1 matches 10 bases. This CDR3 is built from 14 residues. J lost 4 bases, V lost 4 bases, and 2 bases had no gene match. CDR1 SGHRS and CDR2 YFSETQ come from the germline V gene. The CDR3 DNA reads as TGCGCCAGCAGCCCGGGACAGGGGAATCAGCCCCAGCATTTT. As protein: CASSPGQGNQPQHF.

This clone was counted between two and nine times. This chain joins TRBV5-5 and TRBJ2-7; weak D call: TRBD1 (5 bases). The ends were cut back, 4 bases at V and 2 bases at J, with 16 bases in the middle. The CDR3 spans 15 residues. Germline V lookup: CDR1 SGHKS, CDR2 YYEKEE (reference sequence). DNA for the CDR3: TGTGCCAGCAGCCCCCTTACACGACAGACCTACGAGCAGTACTTC. This codes for CASSPLTRQTYEQYF. Full variable domain (rest looked up from reference TRBV5-5 and TRBJ2-7): DAGVTQSPTHLIKTRGQQVTLRCSPISGHKSVSWYQQVLGQGPQFIFQYYEKEERGRGNFPDRFSARQFPNYSSELNVNALLLGDSALYLCASSPLTRQTYEQYFGPGTRLTVT.

This chain joins TRBV19 and TRBJ1-1; no clear D. Looked up from germline, CDR1 is LNHDA and CDR2 is SQIVND (reference sequence). V lost 7 bases to trimming and J lost 4 bases, with 13 bases between them. This CDR3 spans 13 amino acids. CDR3 sequence reads: CASNGLRRTEAFF. The CDR3 DNA reads as TGTGCCAGTAATGGTCTGAGGCGCACTGAAGCTTTCTTT.

This chain joins TRBV7-2 and TRBJ2-1; possible D gene TRBD2, 6 bases. V was cut by 2 bases and J by 3 bases, with 11 bases left in between. CDR1 is SGHTA and CDR2 is FQGNSA in the germline V gene. This CDR3 comprises 15 residues. The CDR3 sequence: CASSLTGVLYNEQFF. The CDR3 DNA sequence: TGTGCCAGCAGCTTAACGGGGGTCCTCTACAATGAGCAGTTCTTC.

This clone was counted a few times. The chain combines TRBV15 with TRBJ1-1; D gene unclear. Germline values: CDR1 LNHNV, CDR2 YYDKDF (reference sequence). This CDR3 region has 14 residues. V was trimmed by 0 bases and J by 0 bases, leaving 5 bases between them. The CDR3 sequence is CATSRDKMNTEAFF. The DNA for the CDR3 is TGTGCCACCAGCAGAGATAAAATGAACACTGAAGCTTTCTTT. The full variable domain, completed using reference TRBV15 and TRBJ1-1, is DAMVIQNPRYQVTQFGKPVTLSCSQTLNHNVMYWYQQKSSQAPKLLFHYYDKDFNNEADTPDNFQSRRPNTSFCFLDIRSPGLGDTAMYLCATSRDKMNTEAFFGQGTRLTVV.

This clone was found a few times. The chain recombines TRBV2 with TRBJ1-2; D unclear. Germline loops: CDR1 SNHLY, CDR2 FYNNEI. V dropped 1 base and J dropped 4 bases, with 7 bases sitting between them. The CDR3 totals 13 residues. The DNA for the CDR3 is TGTGCCAGCAGTGAAGACAGACCCTATGGCTACACCTTC. Residues: CASSEDRPYGYTF.

V usage is TRBV19 and J usage is TRBJ1-6; D possibly corresponds to TRBD1 (5 bases). The CDR3 loop spans 12 amino acids. V was cut by 7 bases and J by 13 bases, with 14 bases left in between. CDR1 is LNHDA and CDR2 is SQIVND in the germline V gene (reference sequence). CDR3 nucleotides: TGTGCCAGTACCCTGCAGGGTTTTCCCCTCCACTTT. It translates to CASTLQGFPLHF.

This clone turned up a few times. The V call is TRBV7-2, the J call TRBJ1-2; no clear D. V was trimmed by 2 bases and J by 4 bases, leaving 11 bases between them. The CDR3 length is 14 residues. In germline, CDR1 is SGHTA, CDR2 FQGNSA. The CDR3 loop reads CASSLSGSLYGYTF. The CDR3 nucleotides read TGTGCCAGCAGCTTAAGCGGCAGCCTCTATGGCTACACCTTC.

The sample holds a few counts of this clone. The rearrangement links TRBV19 to TRBJ2-3; D possibly corresponds to TRBD2 (5 bases). V lost 8 bases to trimming and J lost 5 bases, with 5 bases between them. The CDR3 has 10 amino acids. Germline-derived CDR1 and CDR2 are LNHDA and SQIVND (reference sequence). The CDR3 region is CASGGDTQYF. CDR3 sequence (DNA): TGTGCCAGTGGAGGAGATACGCAGTATTTT.

This rearrangement joins TRBV7-2 to TRBJ2-5; D gene unclear. The ends were cut back, 5 bases at V and 7 bases at J, with 17 bases in the middle. The CDR3 is 14 amino acids. CDR1 is SGHTA and CDR2 is FQGNSA in the germline V gene. The CDR3 sequence: CASSPSWPLGTQYF. For the CDR3, the DNA is TGTGCCAGCAGCCCCTCTTGGCCCCTTGGGACCCAGTACTTC.

This clone was observed a few times. The chain employs TRBV2 and TRBJ1-2, with 8 bases fitting TRBD1. Germline CDR1 reads SNHLY; CDR2 reads FYNNEI. V trimming: 6 bases; J trimming: 4 bases; junction bases outside the gene matches: 10. This CDR3 region has 15 residues. The CDR3 nucleotides are TGTGCCAGCAGGCCAGACAGGGGTGGGAGCTATGGCTACACCTTC. It specifies CASRPDRGGSYGYTF.

V gene TRBV9 combines with J gene TRBJ2-3, with 9 nucleotides matching TRBD1. Trimming at V came to 4 bases and at J to 2 bases, leaving 5 bases not matched to a gene. CDR1 and CDR2 from the germline V gene are SGDLS and YYNGEE. The CDR3 has 15 residues. The CDR3 nucleotides read TGTGCCAGCAGCAGCCGACAGGGGGACACAGATACGCAGTATTTT. This encodes CASSSRQGDTDTQYF.

The chain combines TRBV27 with TRBJ1-6, with a tentative D call TRBD1 (5 bases). This CDR3 has 17 residues. The V and J ends lost 5 bases and 7 bases respectively, with 21 bases between them. CDR1 is MNHEY, CDR2 SMNVEV, per germline (reference sequence). Here the CDR3 DNA reads TGTGCCAGCAGTCCCTCGGGCAGGGCCTCTCAGAATTCACCCCTCCACTTT. Translation: CASSPSGRASQNSPLHF.

This chain links TRBV19 with TRBJ2-3; 7 positions agree with TRBD2. Germline trimming cut 6 bases from V and 1 base from J; bases unmatched to any gene: 10. This CDR3 comprises 16 residues. Germline V lookup: CDR1 LNHDA, CDR2 SQIVND (reference sequence). Here the CDR3 DNA reads TGTGCCAGTAGCCCTATTAGCGGGTCCGGCACAGATACGCAGTATTTT. Its protein is CASSPISGSGTDTQYF.

CDR3 nucleotide sequence: TGCGCCAGCAGCTTGGCTGCTACCGACCGGGGTTCACCCCTCCACTTT. Its protein product is CASSLAATDRGSPLHF. The chain is built from TRBV5-1 and TRBJ1-6; D is ambiguous. The CDR3 runs 16 residues. Germline CDR1 and CDR2: SGHRS and YFSETQ. Trimming left V 0 bases short and J 9 bases short, with 16 bases between.

The gene calls are TRBV6-5 and TRBJ2-5, with 8 positions matching TRBD1. The CDR3 loop spans 13 amino acids. The junction had 6 bases not matched to a gene; V was cut back by 6 bases and J by 6 bases. Per the germline V gene, CDR1 is MNHEY and CDR2 is SVGAGI. CDR3: CASSQGTGQTQYF. CDR3 coding DNA: TGTGCCAGCAGCCAGGGGACAGGCCAGACCCAGTACTTC.